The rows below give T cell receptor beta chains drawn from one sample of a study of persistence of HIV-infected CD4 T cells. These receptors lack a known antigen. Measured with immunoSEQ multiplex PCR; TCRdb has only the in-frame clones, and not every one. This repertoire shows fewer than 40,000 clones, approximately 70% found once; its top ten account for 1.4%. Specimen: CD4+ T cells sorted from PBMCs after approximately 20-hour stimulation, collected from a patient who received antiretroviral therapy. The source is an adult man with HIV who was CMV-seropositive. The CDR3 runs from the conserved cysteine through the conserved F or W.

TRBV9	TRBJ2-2	CASSVGGLAGGPGTGELFF
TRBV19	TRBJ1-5	CASSIAQGGQPQHF
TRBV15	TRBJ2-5	CATSSWPQTGGETQYF
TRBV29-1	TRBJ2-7	CSVKTGTGSYEQYF
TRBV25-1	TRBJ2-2	CASSEFGGSGELFF
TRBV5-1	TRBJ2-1	CASTRQVQSSYNEQFF
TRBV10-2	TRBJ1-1	CASSVQGNTEAFF
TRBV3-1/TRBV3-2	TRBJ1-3	CASMEGASGNTIYF
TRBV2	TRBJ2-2	CASSLQGLTGELFF
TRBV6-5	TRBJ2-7	CASSYSSGYSYEQYF
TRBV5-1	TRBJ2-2	CASSLALGQRTGELFF
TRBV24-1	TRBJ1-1	CATSEGPGNTEAFF
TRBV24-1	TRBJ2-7	CATSDSTPGQGSYEQYF
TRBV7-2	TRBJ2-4	CASSLDFAGGNIQYF
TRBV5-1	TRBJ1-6	CASSLHSMGGSNSPLHF
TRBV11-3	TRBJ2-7	CASSLERGTGPYEQYF
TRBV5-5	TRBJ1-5	CASSLVTGDVKQPQHF
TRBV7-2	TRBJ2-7	CASSSETGGVTYEQYF
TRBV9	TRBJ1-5	CASSSGAGGNNQPQHF
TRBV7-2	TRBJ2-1	CASSLGGGYNEQFF
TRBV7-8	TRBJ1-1	CASSSVSGQERKAFF
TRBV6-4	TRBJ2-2	CASSVQNTGELFF
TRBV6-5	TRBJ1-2	CASNGESYGYTF
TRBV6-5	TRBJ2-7	CASSPPGTSTYEQYF
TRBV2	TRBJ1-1	CASSGRAGPNTEAFF
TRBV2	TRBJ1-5	CASSEGQGYQPQHF
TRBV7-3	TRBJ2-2	CASSLTGTPGELFF
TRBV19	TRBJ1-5	CASTPQGRMGNQPQHF
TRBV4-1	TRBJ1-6	CASSPPNSPLHF
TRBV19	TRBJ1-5	CASKTGPQSNQPQHF
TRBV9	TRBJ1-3	CASTPSQVASGNTIYF
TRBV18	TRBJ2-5	CASSRSTGETQYF
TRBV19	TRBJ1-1	CASSPFGAPGTEAFF
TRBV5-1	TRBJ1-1	CASSLGDLVNTEAFF
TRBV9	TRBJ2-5	CASSVQQGGETQYF
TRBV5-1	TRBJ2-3	CASSLTGGAEITDTQYF
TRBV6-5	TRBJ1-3	CASKTGGFSGNTIYF
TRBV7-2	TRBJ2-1	CASSPQVSSYNEQFF
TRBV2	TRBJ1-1	CASSDPSHRQGGTEAFF
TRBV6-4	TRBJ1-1	CASSDSMGTGGKAFF
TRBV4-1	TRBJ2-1	CASSQDQAPLREQFF
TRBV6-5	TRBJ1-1	CASLENTEAFF
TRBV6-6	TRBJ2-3	CASTAPDRGHTQYF
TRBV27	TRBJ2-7	CASSLRGLGDEQYF
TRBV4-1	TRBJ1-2	CASSQENRAAYTF